There are many counts of the clone carrying this T cell receptor beta chain. The junction departs from germline at one end; a sequencing error may be responsible. Germline assignment: CDR1 SNHLY and CDR2 FYNNEI. CDR3 length: 11 residues. Indicated time point: newly diagnosed GD, antithyroid drugs for less than 3 months. PBMCs provided the RNA from which the TCR library was made. The record originates from a study of regulatory T cells in long-lasting Graves disease. CDR3 regions were amplified by Arm-PCR using iRepertoire HTBI primers to build TCR beta libraries. TCRdb called the multiplex PCR reads again in MiXCR, with one record for every CDR3 protein. This repertoire shows about 620,000 distinct CDR3 sequences, 16% found once; its top ten account for 18%. These data also formed part of another study, on T cells in Graves' hyperthyroidism and ophthalmopathy.

This receptor was identified in a woman in her 30s with Graves disease. The chain uses TRBV2 and TRBJ1-1; D unclear. The material was peripheral blood mononuclear cells (PBMCs), obtained at new diagnosis, from a patient treated with antithyroid drugs. The CDR3 DNA sequence: TGTGCCAGCAGGGTGGAACACCCGCAGATCTTT. Its translation is CASRVEHPQIF.